The 2 T cell receptor beta chains below come from one sample, sequenced in a study of OX40 agonist ivuxolimab in advanced cancers. Profiled with immunoSEQ multiplex PCR; TCRdb holds only in-frame clones, not every one. The data contain approximately 50,000 clones, about 90% of them singletons. Material: CD4+ or CD8+ T cells sorted from blood, obtained in a trial of the OX40 agonist ivuxolimab. The receptors come from an adult with an advanced solid tumor such as melanoma, head and neck, liver or kidney cancer.

This clone appeared once. The J gene is TRBJ1-5, the V gene TRBV27, with D tentatively TRBD1 (5 bases). With 10 bases removed from V and 2 bases from J, the gap between germline ends came to 24 bases. Germline lookup yields CDR1 MNHEY and CDR2 SMNVEV (reference sequence). This CDR3 is built from 17 residues. CDR3 DNA: TGTGCCATTCACGTGGGACCTCCTTACCCGGGCAATCAGCCCCAGCATTTT. It translates to CAIHVGPPYPGNQPQHF.

V is TRBV28 and J is TRBJ2-5; D is possibly TRBD2 (6 bases). CDR1 MDHEN and CDR2 SYDVKM come from the germline V gene. Trimming removed 4 bases at V and 5 bases at J, with 14 bases between. CDR3 length equals 14 residues. The CDR3 bases are TGTGCCAGCAGTTCGCCGGGAGCCCTGGAGACCCAGTACTTC. Protein product: CASSSPGALETQYF.